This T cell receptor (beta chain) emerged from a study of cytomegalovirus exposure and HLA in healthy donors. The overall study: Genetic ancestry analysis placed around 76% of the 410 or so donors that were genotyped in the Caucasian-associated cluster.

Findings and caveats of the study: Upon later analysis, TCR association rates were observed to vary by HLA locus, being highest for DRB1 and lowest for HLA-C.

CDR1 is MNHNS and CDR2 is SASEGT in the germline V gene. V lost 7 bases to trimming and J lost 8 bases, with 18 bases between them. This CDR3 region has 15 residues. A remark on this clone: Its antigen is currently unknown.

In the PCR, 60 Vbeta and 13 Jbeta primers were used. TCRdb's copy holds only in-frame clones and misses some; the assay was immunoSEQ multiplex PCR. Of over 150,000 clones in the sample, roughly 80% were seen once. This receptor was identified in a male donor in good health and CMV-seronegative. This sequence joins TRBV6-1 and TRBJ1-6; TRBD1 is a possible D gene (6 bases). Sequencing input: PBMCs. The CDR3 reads CASNPRTVRDSPLHF. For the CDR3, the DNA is TGTGCCAGCAACCCTCGGACAGTTAGGGATTCACCCCTCCACTTT.